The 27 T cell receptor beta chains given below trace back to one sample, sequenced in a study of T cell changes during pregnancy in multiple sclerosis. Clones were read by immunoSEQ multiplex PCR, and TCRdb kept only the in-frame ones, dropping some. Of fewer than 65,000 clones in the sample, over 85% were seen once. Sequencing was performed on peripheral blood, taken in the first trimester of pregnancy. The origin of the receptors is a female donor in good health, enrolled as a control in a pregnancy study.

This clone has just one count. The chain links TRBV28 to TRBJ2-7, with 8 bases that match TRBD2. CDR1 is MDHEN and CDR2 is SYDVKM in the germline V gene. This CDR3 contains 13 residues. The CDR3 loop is CAESEGLGNEQYF. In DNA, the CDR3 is TGTGCGGAGTCGGAGGGACTAGGAAACGAGCAGTACTTC.

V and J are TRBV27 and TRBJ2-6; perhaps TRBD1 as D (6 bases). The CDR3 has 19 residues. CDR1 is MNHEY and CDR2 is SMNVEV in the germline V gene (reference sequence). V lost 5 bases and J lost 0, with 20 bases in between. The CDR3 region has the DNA TGTGCCAGCAGTCCGCAACAGGGTCAGGCTCTCTCTGGGGCCAACGTCCTGACTTTC. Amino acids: CASSPQQGQALSGANVLTF.

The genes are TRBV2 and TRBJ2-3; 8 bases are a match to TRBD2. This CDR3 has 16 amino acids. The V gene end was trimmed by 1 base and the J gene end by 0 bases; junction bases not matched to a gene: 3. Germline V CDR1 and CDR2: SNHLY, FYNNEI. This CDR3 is CASSEGAGASTDTQYF. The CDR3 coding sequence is TGTGCCAGCAGTGAAGGAGCGGGGGCGAGCACAGATACGCAGTATTTT.

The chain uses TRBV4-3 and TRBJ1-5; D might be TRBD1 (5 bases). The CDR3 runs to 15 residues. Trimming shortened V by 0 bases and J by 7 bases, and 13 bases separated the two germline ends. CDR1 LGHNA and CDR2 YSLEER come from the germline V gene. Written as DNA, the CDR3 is TGCGCCAGCAGCCAAGATTACCCAGGGAACCAGCCCCAGCATTTT. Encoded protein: CASSQDYPGNQPQHF.

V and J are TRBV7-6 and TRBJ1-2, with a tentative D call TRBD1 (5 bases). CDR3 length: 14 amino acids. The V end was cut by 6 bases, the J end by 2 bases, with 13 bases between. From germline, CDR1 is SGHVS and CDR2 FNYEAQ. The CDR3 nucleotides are TGTGCCAGCAGTCGGGGGGAGGCAAACTATGGCTACACCTTC. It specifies CASSRGEANYGYTF.

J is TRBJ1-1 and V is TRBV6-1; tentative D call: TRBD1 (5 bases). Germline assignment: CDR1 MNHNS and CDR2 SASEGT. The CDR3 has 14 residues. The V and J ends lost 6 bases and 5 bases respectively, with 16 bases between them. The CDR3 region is CASRVSGFGTEAFF. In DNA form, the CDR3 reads TGTGCCAGCAGGGTGTCAGGGTTCGGGACTGAAGCTTTCTTT.

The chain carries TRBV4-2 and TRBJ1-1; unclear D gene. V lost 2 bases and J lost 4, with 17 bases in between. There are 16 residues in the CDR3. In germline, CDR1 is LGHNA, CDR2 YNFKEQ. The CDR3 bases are TGTGCCAGCAGCCAAACGGGAGGGAGGTCCGGCACTGAAGCTTTCTTT. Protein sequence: CASSQTGGRSGTEAFF.

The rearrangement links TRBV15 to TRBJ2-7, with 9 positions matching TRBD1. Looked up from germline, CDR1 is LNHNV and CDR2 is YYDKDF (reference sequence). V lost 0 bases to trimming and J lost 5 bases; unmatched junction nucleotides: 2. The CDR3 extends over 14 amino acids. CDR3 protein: CATSRDYRGHEQYF. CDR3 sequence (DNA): TGTGCCACCAGCAGAGACTACAGGGGGCACGAGCAGTACTTC.

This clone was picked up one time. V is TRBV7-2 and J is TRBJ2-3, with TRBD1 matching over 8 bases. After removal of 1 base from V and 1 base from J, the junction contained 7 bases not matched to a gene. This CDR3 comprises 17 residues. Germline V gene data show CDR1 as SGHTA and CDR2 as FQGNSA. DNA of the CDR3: TGTGCCAGCAGCTTAGGCAGGGGGCGCTCAGGCACAGATACGCAGTATTTT. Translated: CASSLGRGRSGTDTQYF.

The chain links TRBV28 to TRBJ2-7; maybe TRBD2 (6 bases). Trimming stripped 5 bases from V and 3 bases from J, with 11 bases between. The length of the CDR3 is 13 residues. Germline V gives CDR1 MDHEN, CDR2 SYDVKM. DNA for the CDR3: TGTGCCAGCAGTCCAGGGACTTACTACGAGCAGTACTTC. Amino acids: CASSPGTYYEQYF. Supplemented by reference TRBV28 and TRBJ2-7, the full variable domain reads DVKVTQSSRYLVKRTGEKVFLECVQDMDHENMFWYRQDPGLGLRLIYFSYDVKMKEKGDIPEGYSVSREKKERFSLILESASTNQTSMYLCASSPGTYYEQYFGPGTRLTVT.

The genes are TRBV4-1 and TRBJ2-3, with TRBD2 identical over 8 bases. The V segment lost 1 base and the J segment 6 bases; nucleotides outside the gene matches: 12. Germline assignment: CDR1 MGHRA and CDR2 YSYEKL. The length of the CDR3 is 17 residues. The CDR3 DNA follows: TGCGCCAGCAGCCAAGGGGAGGGCGGGGGGAGGCGGGATACGCAGTATTTT. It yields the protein CASSQGEGGGRRDTQYF.

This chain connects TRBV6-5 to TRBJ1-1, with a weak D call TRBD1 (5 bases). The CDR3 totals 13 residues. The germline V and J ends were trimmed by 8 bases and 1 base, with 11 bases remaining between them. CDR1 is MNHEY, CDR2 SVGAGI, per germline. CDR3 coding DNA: TGTGCCAGCCGCCCCAGGGCGAACACTGAAGCTTTCTTT. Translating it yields CASRPRANTEAFF.

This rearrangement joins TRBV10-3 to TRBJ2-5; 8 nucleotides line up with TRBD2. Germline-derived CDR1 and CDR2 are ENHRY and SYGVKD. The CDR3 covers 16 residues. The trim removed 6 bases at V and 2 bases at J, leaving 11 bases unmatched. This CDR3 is CAISAKSGTRQETQYF. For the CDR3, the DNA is TGTGCCATCAGCGCTAAATCCGGGACTAGACAAGAGACCCAGTACTTC.

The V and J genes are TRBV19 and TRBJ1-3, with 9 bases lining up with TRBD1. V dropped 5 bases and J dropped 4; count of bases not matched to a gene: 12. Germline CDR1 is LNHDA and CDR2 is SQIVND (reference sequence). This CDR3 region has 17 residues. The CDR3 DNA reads TGTGCCAGTAGTGCCGGGACAGGGTTAGGGAGAGGAAACACCATATATTTT. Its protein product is CASSAGTGLGRGNTIYF.

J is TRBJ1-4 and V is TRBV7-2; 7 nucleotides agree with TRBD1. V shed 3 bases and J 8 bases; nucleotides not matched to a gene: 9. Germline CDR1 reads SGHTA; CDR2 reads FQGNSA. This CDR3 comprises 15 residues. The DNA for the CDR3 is TGTGCCAGCAGCTTGAGGGGACAGTCCACGGAAAAACTGTTTTTT. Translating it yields CASSLRGQSTEKLFF.

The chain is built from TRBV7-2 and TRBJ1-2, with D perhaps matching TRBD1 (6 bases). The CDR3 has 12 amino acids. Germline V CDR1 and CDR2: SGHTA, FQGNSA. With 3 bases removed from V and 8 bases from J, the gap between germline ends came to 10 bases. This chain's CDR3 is CASSFTGYGYTF. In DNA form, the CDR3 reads TGTGCCAGCAGCTTCACAGGGTACGGCTACACCTTC.

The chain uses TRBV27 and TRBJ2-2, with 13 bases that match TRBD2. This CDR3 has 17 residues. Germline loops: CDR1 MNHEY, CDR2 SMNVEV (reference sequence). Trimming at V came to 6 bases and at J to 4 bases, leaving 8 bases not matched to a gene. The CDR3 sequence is CASRPTSGRSSTGELFF. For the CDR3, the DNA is TGTGCCAGCAGACCGACTAGCGGGAGGTCTTCCACCGGGGAGCTGTTTTTT.

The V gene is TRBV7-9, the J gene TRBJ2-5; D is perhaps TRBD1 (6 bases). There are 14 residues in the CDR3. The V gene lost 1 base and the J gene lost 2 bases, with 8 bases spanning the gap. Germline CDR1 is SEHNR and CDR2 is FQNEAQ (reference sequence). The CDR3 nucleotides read TGTGCCAGCAGCTTAGACGGACAGCAAGAGACCCAGTACTTC. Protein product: CASSLDGQQETQYF.

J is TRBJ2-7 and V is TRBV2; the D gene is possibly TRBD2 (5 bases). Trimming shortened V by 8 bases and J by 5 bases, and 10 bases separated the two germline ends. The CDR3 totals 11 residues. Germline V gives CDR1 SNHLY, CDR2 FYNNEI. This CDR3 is CASGPGDEQYF. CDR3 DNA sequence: TGTGCCAGCGGACCCGGGGACGAGCAGTACTTC. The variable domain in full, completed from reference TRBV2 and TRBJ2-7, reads EPEVTQTPSHQVTQMGQEVILRCVPISNHLYFYWYRQILGQKVEFLVSFYNNEISEKSEIFDDQFSVERPDGSNFTLKIRSTKLEDSAMYFCASGPGDEQYFGPGTRLTVT.

The CDR3 sequence is CASSTLGGRGTEAFF. DNA for the CDR3: TGTGCCAGCAGCACCCTGGGGGGGAGAGGGACTGAAGCTTTCTTT. This chain joins TRBV9 and TRBJ1-1, with a tentative D call TRBD1 (5 bases). V shed 4 bases and J shed 5 bases, with 18 bases lying between them. CDR3 length: 15 residues. Germline values: CDR1 SGDLS, CDR2 YYNGEE.

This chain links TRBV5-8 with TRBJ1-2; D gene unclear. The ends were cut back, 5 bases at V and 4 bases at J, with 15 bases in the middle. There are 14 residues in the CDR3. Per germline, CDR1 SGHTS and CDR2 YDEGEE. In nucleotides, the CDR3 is TGTGCCAGCAGTTCCGGACTTGACTTCTATGGCTACACCTTC. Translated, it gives CASSSGLDFYGYTF. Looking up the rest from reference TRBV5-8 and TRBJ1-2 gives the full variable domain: EAGVTQSPTHLIKTRGQQATLRCSPISGHTSVYWYQQALGLGLQFLLWYDEGEERNRGNFPPRFSGRQFPNYSSELNVNALELEDSALYLCASSSGLDFYGYTFGSGTRLTVV.

CDR3 region: CASSPLGRGSSYTEAFF. Here the CDR3 DNA reads TGTGCCAGCTCACCGCTGGGCAGGGGCAGTTCTTACACTGAAGCTTTCTTT. This sequence joins TRBV18 and TRBJ1-1; TRBD1 is a possible D gene (6 bases). The CDR3 sequence is 17 residues long. The ends were cut back, 3 bases at V and 3 bases at J, with 20 bases in the middle. The V gene's germline CDR1 is KGHSH and CDR2 LQKENI.

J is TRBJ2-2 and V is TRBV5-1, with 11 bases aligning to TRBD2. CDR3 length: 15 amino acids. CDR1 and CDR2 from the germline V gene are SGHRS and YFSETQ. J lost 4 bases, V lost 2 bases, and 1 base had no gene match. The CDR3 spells CASSFSGGATGELFF. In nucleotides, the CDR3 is TGCGCCAGCAGCTTTAGCGGGGGGGCCACCGGGGAGCTGTTTTTT.

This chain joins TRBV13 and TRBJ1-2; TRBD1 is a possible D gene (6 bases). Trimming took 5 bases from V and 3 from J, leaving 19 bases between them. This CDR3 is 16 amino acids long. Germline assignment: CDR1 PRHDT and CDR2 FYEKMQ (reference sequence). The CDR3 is CASSTRGGAADYGYTF. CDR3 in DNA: TGTGCCAGCAGCACAAGGGGGGGGGCCGCGGACTATGGCTACACCTTC.

The CDR3 DNA follows: TGTGCCAGCAGCGTAGCCGGCGGAGTCTCCTACAATGAGCAGTTCTTC. It encodes CASSVAGGVSYNEQFF. The V gene is TRBV9, the J gene TRBJ2-1; D is unresolved. CDR3 length: 16 residues. Germline lookup yields CDR1 SGDLS and CDR2 YYNGEE. Trimming removed 0 bases from V and 0 bases from J, with 10 bases in between.

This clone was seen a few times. CDR3: CASSELAGGGDTQYF. The CDR3 DNA follows: TGTGCCAGCAGTGAACTAGCGGGGGGCGGAGATACGCAGTATTTT. The rearrangement links TRBV6-4 to TRBJ2-3, with 12 bases aligning to TRBD2. Germline V gene lookup returns CDR1 MRHNA and CDR2 SNTAGT. The CDR3 extends over 15 amino acids. J gave up 5 bases and V 3 bases, and 3 bases lay outside the gene matches.

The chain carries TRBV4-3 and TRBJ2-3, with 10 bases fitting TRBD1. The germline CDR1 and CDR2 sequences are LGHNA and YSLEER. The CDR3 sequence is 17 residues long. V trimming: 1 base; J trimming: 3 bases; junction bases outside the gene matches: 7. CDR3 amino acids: CASSQVGTGVETDTQYF. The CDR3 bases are TGCGCCAGCAGCCAAGTCGGGACAGGGGTTGAGACAGATACGCAGTATTTT.